The 22 T cell receptor beta chains reported below all come from one sample, sequenced in a study of somatic mutations in cytotoxic T cells in rheumatoid arthritis. Some clones are missing from TCRdb's copy, which holds only in-frame ones; the method was immunoSEQ multiplex PCR. The sample comprises around 16,000 clones, roughly three quarters of which are singletons, and 22% rests with the top ten. Sequencing used CD8+ T cells sorted from blood. Receptors were obtained from an adult with rheumatoid arthritis.

This sequence joins TRBV7-6 and TRBJ2-7, with D uncertain. Per the germline V gene, CDR1 is SGHVS and CDR2 is FNYEAQ. V was cut by 3 bases and J by 1 base, with 7 bases left in between. The CDR3 is 13 residues long. CDR3 in DNA: TGTGCCAGCAGCTTGGACGATTCCTACGAGCAGTACTTC. It codes for CASSLDDSYEQYF.

This chain connects TRBV4-3 to TRBJ2-7; D call uncertain. Germline-derived CDR1 and CDR2 are LGHNA and YSLEER. This CDR3 comprises 14 residues. V lost 0 bases to trimming and J lost 4 bases, with 10 bases between them. CDR3: CASSQEVPYYEQYF. The DNA for the CDR3 is TGCGCCAGCAGCCAAGAAGTCCCCTATTACGAGCAGTACTTC.

This clone has more than one count but fewer than ten. The chain couples TRBV9 to TRBJ1-2; D is possibly TRBD1 (6 bases). This CDR3 has 17 residues. Germline-derived CDR1 and CDR2 are SGDLS and YYNGEE. Trimming stripped 3 bases from V and 3 bases from J, with 21 bases between. CDR3 in DNA: TGTGCCAGCAGCGGGAGGGACATCTTTGGAGACTACTATGGCTACACCTTC. It is translated as CASSGRDIFGDYYGYTF.

The J gene is TRBJ2-4, the V gene TRBV28; either TRBD1 or TRBD2 may fit D (7 bases each). The CDR3 contains 16 residues. Germline CDR1 is MDHEN and CDR2 is SYDVKM. V shed 2 bases and J shed 1 base, with 12 bases lying between them. The CDR3 DNA reads as TGTGCCAGCAGTTTACGCAGGGGGGGGGCCAAAAACATTCAGTACTTC. The encoded protein is CASSLRRGGAKNIQYF.

The rearrangement links TRBV7-3 to TRBJ2-1, with 8 bases lining up with TRBD2. After removal of 5 bases from V and 8 bases from J, the junction contained 8 bases not matched to a gene. This CDR3 is built from 14 residues. CDR1 SGHTA and CDR2 FQGTGA come from the germline V gene. The CDR3: CASSAGRGAHEQFF. CDR3 DNA sequence: TGTGCCAGCAGCGCAGGGCGGGGGGCGCATGAGCAGTTCTTC. Using reference TRBV7-3 and TRBJ2-1 for the parts outside the CDR3, the full variable domain is GAGVSQTPSNKVTEKGKYVELRCDPISGHTALYWYRQSLGQGPEFLIYFQGTGAADDSGLPNDRFFAVRPEGSVSTLKIQRTERGDSAVYLCASSAGRGAHEQFFGPGTRLTVL.

The chain is built from TRBV19 and TRBJ1-5, with D perhaps TRBD1 (5 bases). Germline V gene lookup returns CDR1 LNHDA and CDR2 SQIVND (reference sequence). Trimming pared 6 bases from V and 0 bases from J, leaving 12 bases between. The CDR3 extends over 15 amino acids. CDR3 nucleotides: TGTGCCAGTAGCATGACAGATTATAGCAATCAGCCCCAGCATTTT. It specifies CASSMTDYSNQPQHF. The full variable domain, with the rest looked up from reference TRBV19 and TRBJ1-5, is DGGITQSPKYLFRKEGQNVTLSCEQNLNHDAMYWYRQDPGQGLRLIYYSQIVNDFQKGDIAEGYSVSREKKESFPLTVTSAQKNPTAFYLCASSMTDYSNQPQHFGDGTRLSIL.

Comment on this clone: Sequence at one end of the junction differs from germline and may be a read error. V is TRBV7-7 and J is TRBJ2-7, with D perhaps matching TRBD1 (6 bases). CDR3 length: 13 residues. Looked up from germline, CDR1 is SSHAT and CDR2 is FNYEAQ (reference sequence). CDR3 DNA sequence: TGTGCTAGCAGCACCGGACAGTTGCACGAGCAGTACTTC. This sequence encodes CASSTGQLHEQYF.

V is TRBV9 and J is TRBJ2-2; the D gene is possibly TRBD1 (6 bases). CDR1 and CDR2 (germline): SGDLS, YYNGEE. This CDR3 has 20 residues. Trimming stripped 3 bases from V and 0 bases from J, with 24 bases between. The CDR3 DNA sequence: TGTGCCAGCAGCGCGCCGGACAGCCTCTACCCCTTAGCGAACACCGGGGAGCTGTTTTTT. As protein: CASSAPDSLYPLANTGELFF.

The chain is built from TRBV7-6 and TRBJ2-7; 11 positions match TRBD2. Trimming took 5 bases from V and 4 from J; bases not matched to a gene: 7. The CDR3 covers 15 residues. In germline, CDR1 is SGHVS, CDR2 FNYEAQ. Here the CDR3 DNA reads TGTGCCAGCAGCAACGGGACTAGCGGATTGTACGAGCAGTACTTC. Encoded protein: CASSNGTSGLYEQYF.

DNA of the CDR3: TGTGCCAGCAGTTTCCTCCACCAGGAGCAGTACTTC. Its protein is CASSFLHQEQYF. The chain joins TRBV27 to TRBJ2-7; the D is unclear. Germline CDR1 and CDR2: MNHEY and SMNVEV (reference sequence). Trimming pared 3 bases from V and 7 bases from J, leaving 10 bases between. The CDR3 has 12 amino acids.

V usage is TRBV7-2 and J usage is TRBJ1-6; the match to TRBD1 covers 8 bases. CDR3 length equals 14 residues. J gave up 7 bases and V 7 bases, and 6 bases lay outside the gene matches. The germline CDR1 and CDR2 sequences are SGHTA and FQGNSA. CDR3 sequence (DNA): TGTGCCAGCAAGGACAGGGCGGACAATTCACCCCTCCACTTT. This translates into CASKDRADNSPLHF.

The chain carries TRBV7-9 and TRBJ2-3; D ambiguous. V gave up 1 base and J gave up 2 bases, with 13 bases separating them. The CDR3 runs to 16 residues. Germline-derived CDR1 and CDR2 are SEHNR and FQNEAQ (reference sequence). The CDR3 sequence: CASSLGPGRITDTQYF. CDR3 in DNA: TGTGCCAGCAGCTTAGGCCCCGGACGGATCACAGATACGCAGTATTTT.

The chain links TRBV11-2 to TRBJ1-1; no clear D gene. Trimming removed 1 base at V and 1 base at J, with 7 bases between. CDR1 and CDR2 from the germline V gene are SGHAT and FQNNGV. The CDR3 is 14 amino acids. In DNA, the CDR3 is TGTGCCAGCAGCTTAGGAATAGGGAACACTGAAGCTTTCTTT. Translation gives CASSLGIGNTEAFF.

The rearrangement joins TRBV9 to TRBJ2-2; a possible D gene is TRBD2 (6 bases). Trimming stripped 0 bases from V and 6 bases from J, with 15 bases between. Looked up from germline, CDR1 is SGDLS and CDR2 is YYNGEE. CDR3 length: 16 amino acids. CDR3 region: CASSVGGAGVAGELFF. DNA for the CDR3: TGTGCCAGCAGCGTAGGCGGGGCAGGAGTCGCCGGGGAGCTGTTTTTT.

In this sample, this clone turned up once. The rearrangement joins TRBV6-5 to TRBJ1-4; a weak D match, TRBD1 (6 bases). CDR3 length: 13 amino acids. Germline CDR1 and CDR2: MNHEY and SVGAGI. V shed 6 bases and J shed 7 bases, with 12 bases lying between them. The CDR3 nucleotides read TGTGCCAGCAGGCAGGGGTATGGTGAAAAACTGTTTTTT. It translates to CASRQGYGEKLFF.

The chain combines TRBV10-2 with TRBJ2-7; 7 bases align to TRBD2. Losses at the gene ends were 3 bases for V and 1 base for J; bases not matched to a gene: 3. CDR1 is WSHSY, CDR2 SAAADI, per germline. The CDR3 is 14 residues long. CDR3 sequence (DNA): TGCGCCAGCAGTGACGCGGGAGAGTCCTACGAGCAGTACTTC. Its translation is CASSDAGESYEQYF.

The chain has TRBV11-2 and TRBJ2-7; 8 bases align to TRBD2. Germline V gene sequence: CDR1 SGHAT, CDR2 FQNNGV. Germline trimming cut 7 bases from V and 1 base from J; bases unmatched to any gene: 12. The CDR3 contains 16 residues. The CDR3 DNA follows: TGTGCCAGCACCGAATCATTTAGCGGGACATCCTACGAGCAGTACTTC. This gives the protein CASTESFSGTSYEQYF.

The rearrangement uses TRBV11-1 and TRBJ1-1, with TRBD1 matching 7 bases. Germline assignment: CDR1 SGHAT and CDR2 FQDESV (reference sequence). This CDR3 region has 16 residues. V trimming: 0 bases; J trimming: 3 bases; junction bases outside the gene matches: 7. CDR3 in amino acids: CASSLAFGTADTEAFF. The CDR3 DNA follows: TGTGCCAGCAGCTTAGCCTTCGGGACAGCGGACACTGAAGCTTTCTTT. The full variable domain, its missing parts supplied by reference TRBV11-1 and TRBJ1-1, is EAEVAQSPRYKITEKSQAVAFWCDPISGHATLYWYRQILGQGPELLVQFQDESVVDDSQLPKDRFSAERLKGVDSTLKIQPAELGDSAMYLCASSLAFGTADTEAFFGQGTRLTVV.

This clone was detected a few times. This chain joins TRBV7-3 and TRBJ2-7; D not resolved. Per germline, CDR1 SGHTA and CDR2 FQGTGA. Trimming took off 6 bases at V and 5 bases at J, with 17 bases between the two ends. CDR3 length: 14 amino acids. This CDR3 is CASSLGPLGNEQYF. In nucleotides, the CDR3 is TGTGCCAGCAGTCTAGGGCCCCTTGGGAACGAGCAGTACTTC.

The chain carries TRBV5-5 and TRBJ2-5; D is perhaps TRBD2 (5 bases). Germline V gene lookup returns CDR1 SGHKS and CDR2 YYEKEE (reference sequence). The CDR3 covers 13 residues. The V end was cut by 0 bases, the J end by 5 bases, with 8 bases between. CDR3 in amino acids: CASSLASHETQYF. In DNA, the CDR3 is TGTGCCAGCAGCTTGGCTAGCCACGAGACCCAGTACTTC.

The J gene is TRBJ2-3, the V gene TRBV14; 10 bases are a match to TRBD2. The germline V gene encodes CDR1 SGHDN and CDR2 FVKESK. This CDR3 is built from 16 residues. The junction had 6 bases not matched to a gene; V was cut back by 5 bases and J by 1 base. CDR3: CASSFHGTSGTDTQYF. CDR3 DNA sequence: TGTGCCAGCAGCTTCCACGGGACTAGCGGCACAGATACGCAGTATTTT.

In nucleotides, the CDR3 is TGTGCCAGCGCCCTCCCCGGGCAGGGCCTACTTAGCTCCTACAATGAGCAGTTCTTC. It codes for CASALPGQGLLSSYNEQFF. The chain links TRBV7-9 to TRBJ2-1; D may be TRBD1 (5 bases). The CDR3 consists of 19 residues. Trimming took 8 bases from V and 0 from J, leaving 26 bases between them. Germline assignment: CDR1 SEHNR and CDR2 FQNEAQ (reference sequence).